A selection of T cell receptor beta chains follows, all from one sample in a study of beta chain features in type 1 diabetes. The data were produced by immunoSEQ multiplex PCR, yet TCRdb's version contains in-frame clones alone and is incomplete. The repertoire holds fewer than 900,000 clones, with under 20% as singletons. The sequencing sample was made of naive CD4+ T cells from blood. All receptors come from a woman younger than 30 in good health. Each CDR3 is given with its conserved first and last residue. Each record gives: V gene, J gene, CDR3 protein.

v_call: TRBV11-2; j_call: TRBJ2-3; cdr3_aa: CASSAWRFTDTQYF
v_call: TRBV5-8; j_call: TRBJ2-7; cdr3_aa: CASSYYSGRMGYEQYF
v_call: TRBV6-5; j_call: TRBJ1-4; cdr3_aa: CASSYSMGTGHEKLFF
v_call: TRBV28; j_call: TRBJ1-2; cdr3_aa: CASSLFQGAAYGYTF
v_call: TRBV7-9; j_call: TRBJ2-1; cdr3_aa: CASSLSQGILDAHNEQFF
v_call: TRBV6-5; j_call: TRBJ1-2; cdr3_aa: CASSPAFRTVYGYTF
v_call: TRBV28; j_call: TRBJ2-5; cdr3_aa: CASRGDRALETQYF
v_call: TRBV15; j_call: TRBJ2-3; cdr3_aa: CATSRDYTDTQYF
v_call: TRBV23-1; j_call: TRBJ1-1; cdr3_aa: CASSQGYMNTEAFF
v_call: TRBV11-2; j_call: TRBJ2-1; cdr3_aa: CASSSDGLYRESLVQFF
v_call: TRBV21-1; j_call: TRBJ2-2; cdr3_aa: CASSKTGTISPNTGELFF
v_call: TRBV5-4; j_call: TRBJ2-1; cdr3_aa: CAASFMWDSYNEQFF
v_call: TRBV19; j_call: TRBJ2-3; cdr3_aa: CASSIGDGRRWLYF
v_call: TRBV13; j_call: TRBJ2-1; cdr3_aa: CASSRTSGIRAYNEQFF
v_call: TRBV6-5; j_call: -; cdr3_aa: CASSSRRLGGYEQYF
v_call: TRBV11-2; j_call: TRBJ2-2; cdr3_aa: CASSSWDDRTGELFF
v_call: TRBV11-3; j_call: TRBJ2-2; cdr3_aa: CASSPGCRELFF
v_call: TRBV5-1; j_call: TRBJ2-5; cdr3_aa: CASKGTGVETQYF
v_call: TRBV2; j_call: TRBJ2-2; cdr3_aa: CASSESGYTGELFF
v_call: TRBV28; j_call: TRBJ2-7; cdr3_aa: CASVPPGGYEQYF